The 3 T cell receptor beta chains below come from one sample, sequenced in a study of blood T cell repertoires in COVID-19. The protocol was immunoSEQ multiplex PCR, while the TCRdb copy is restricted to in-frame clones and leaves out a portion. Here the sample spans about 260,000 clones, over 75% being singletons. Source material: peripheral blood. These receptors all stem from a human donor in a cohort sampled during active COVID-19.

The chain links TRBV7-6 to TRBJ2-5; D perhaps matches TRBD1 (6 bases). Looked up from germline, CDR1 is SGHVS and CDR2 is FNYEAQ. V gave up 10 bases and J gave up 7 bases, with 16 bases separating them. This CDR3 is built from 12 residues. CDR3 sequence reads: CATTQGFGTQYF. CDR3 DNA: TGTGCCACCACCCAGGGGTTCGGGACCCAGTACTTC.

The chain is built from TRBV4-1 and TRBJ2-5; 10 bases are shared with TRBD2. The V gene's germline CDR1 is MGHRA and CDR2 YSYEKL. This CDR3 spans 16 amino acids. J lost 6 bases, V lost 0 bases, and 7 bases had no gene match. CDR3 sequence: CASSQDWSSGRQTQYF. CDR3 bases: TGCGCCAGCAGCCAAGATTGGAGTAGCGGGAGGCAGACCCAGTACTTC.

This clone appeared once. The chain couples TRBV4-1 to TRBJ2-7; 9 nucleotides line up with TRBD1. CDR3 length: 16 residues. J lost 3 bases, V lost 2 bases, and 8 bases had no gene match. The germline V gene encodes CDR1 MGHRA and CDR2 YSYEKL. The CDR3 is CASSQTGTGLFYEQYF. DNA for the CDR3: TGCGCCAGCAGCCAAACCGGGACAGGGTTATTCTACGAGCAGTACTTC.